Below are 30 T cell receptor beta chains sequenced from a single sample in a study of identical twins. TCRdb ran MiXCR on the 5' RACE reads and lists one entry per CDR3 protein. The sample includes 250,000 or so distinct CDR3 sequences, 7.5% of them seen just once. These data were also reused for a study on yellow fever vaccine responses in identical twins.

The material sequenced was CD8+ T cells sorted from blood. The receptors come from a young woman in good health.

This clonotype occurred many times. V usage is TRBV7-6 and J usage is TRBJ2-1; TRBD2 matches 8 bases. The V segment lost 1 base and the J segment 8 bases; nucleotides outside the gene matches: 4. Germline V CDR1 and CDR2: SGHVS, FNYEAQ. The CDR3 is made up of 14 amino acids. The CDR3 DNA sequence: TGTGCCAGCAGCTTAGAGATACTAGCGGATGAGCAGTTCTTC. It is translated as CASSLEILADEQFF. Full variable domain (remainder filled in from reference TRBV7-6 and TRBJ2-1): GAGVSQSPRYKVTKRGQDVALRCDPISGHVSLYWYRQALGQGPEFLTYFNYEAQQDKSGLPNDRFSAERPEGSISTLTIQRTEQRDSAMYRCASSLEILADEQFFGPGTRLTVL.

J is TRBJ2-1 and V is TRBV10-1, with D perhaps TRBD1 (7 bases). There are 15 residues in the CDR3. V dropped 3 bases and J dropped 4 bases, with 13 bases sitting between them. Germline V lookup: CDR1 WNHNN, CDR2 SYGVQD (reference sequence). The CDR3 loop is CASSEGGTEYNEQFF. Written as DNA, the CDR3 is TGCGCCAGCAGTGAAGGCGGGACAGAGTACAATGAGCAGTTCTTC.

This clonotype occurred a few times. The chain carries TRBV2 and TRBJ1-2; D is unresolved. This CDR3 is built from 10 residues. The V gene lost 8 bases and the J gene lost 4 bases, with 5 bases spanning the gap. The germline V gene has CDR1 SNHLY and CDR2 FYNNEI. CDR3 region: CASLAYGYTF. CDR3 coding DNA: TGTGCCAGCTTGGCCTATGGCTACACCTTC.

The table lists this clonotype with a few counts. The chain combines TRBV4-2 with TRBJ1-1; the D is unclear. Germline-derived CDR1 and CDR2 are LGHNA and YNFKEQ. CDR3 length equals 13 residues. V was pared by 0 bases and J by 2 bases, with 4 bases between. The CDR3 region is CASSQEDNTEAFF. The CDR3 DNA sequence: TGTGCCAGCAGCCAAGAGGATAACACTGAAGCTTTCTTT.

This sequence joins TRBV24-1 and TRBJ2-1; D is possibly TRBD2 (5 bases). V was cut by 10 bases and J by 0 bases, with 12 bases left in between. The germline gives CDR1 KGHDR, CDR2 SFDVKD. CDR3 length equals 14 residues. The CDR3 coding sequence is TGTGCCACAGGTCCTGGGAGCTCCTACAATGAGCAGTTCTTC. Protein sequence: CATGPGSSYNEQFF.

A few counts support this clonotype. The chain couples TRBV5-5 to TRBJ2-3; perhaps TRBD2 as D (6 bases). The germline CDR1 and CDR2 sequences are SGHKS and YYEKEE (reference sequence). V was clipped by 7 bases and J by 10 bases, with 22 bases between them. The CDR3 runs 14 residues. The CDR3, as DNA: TGTGCCAGCGGCCCTGAGCGGGTGTTTGAGTCGCAGTATTTT. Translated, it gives CASGPERVFESQYF.

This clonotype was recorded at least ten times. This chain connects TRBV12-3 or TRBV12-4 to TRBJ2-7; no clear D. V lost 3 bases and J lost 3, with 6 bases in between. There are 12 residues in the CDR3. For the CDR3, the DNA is TGTGCCAGCAGTTTTTCCTTCTACGAGCAGTACTTC. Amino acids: CASSFSFYEQYF.

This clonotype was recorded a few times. For the CDR3, the DNA is TGTGCCACCAAACTAGCCCACATGTCTGGGGCCAACGTCCTGACTTTC. It encodes CATKLAHMSGANVLTF. J is TRBJ2-6 and V is TRBV28; D might be TRBD2 (6 bases). Germline values: CDR1 MDHEN, CDR2 SYDVKM. There are 16 residues in the CDR3. V was trimmed by 10 bases and J by 1 base, leaving 17 bases between them.

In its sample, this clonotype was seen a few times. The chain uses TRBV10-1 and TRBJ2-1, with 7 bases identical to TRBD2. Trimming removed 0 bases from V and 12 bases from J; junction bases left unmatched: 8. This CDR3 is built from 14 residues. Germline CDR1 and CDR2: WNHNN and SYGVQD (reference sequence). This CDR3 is CASSESVGGRVQFF. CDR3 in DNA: TGCGCCAGCAGTGAGTCGGTCGGGGGGAGGGTGCAGTTCTTC.

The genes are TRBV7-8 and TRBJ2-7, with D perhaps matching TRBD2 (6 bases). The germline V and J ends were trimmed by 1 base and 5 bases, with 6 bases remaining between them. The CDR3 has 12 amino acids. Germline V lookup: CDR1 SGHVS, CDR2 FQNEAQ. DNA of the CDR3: TGTGCCAGCAGCTTAGGGGGGGACGAGCAGTACGTC. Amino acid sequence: CASSLGGDEQYV.

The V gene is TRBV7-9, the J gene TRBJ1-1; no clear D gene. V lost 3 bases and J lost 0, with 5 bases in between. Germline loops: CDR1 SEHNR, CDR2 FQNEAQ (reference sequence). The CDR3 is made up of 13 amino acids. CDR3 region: CASSFNLNTEAFF. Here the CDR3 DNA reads TGTGCCAGCAGCTTTAACTTGAACACTGAAGCTTTCTTT. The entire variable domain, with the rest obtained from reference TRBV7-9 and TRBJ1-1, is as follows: DTGVSQNPRHKITKRGQNVTFRCDPISEHNRLYWYRQTLGQGPEFLTYFQNEAQLEKSRLLSDRFSAERPKGSFSTLEIQRTEQGDSAMYLCASSFNLNTEAFFGQGTRLTVV.

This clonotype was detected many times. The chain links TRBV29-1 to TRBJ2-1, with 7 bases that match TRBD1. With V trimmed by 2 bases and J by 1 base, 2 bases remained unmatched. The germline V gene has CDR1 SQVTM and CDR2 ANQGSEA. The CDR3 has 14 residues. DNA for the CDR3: TGCAGCGTTGAAATCAGGGGGTCCTACAATGAGCAGTTCTTC. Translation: CSVEIRGSYNEQFF.

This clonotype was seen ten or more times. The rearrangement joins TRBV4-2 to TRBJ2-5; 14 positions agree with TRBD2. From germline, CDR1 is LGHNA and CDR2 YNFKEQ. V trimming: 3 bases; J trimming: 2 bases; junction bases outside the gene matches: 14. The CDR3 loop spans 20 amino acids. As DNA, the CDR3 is TGTGCCAGCAGCCATCGCGTAGATAGACTAGCGGGGGGGGAACAAGAGACCCAGTACTTC. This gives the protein CASSHRVDRLAGGEQETQYF.

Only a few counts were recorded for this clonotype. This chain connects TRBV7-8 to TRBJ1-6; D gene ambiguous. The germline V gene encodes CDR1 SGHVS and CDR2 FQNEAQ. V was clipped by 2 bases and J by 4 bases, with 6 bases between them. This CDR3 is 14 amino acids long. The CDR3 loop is CASSLLQYNSPLHF. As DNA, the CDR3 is TGTGCCAGCAGCTTATTACAATATAATTCACCCCTCCACTTT.

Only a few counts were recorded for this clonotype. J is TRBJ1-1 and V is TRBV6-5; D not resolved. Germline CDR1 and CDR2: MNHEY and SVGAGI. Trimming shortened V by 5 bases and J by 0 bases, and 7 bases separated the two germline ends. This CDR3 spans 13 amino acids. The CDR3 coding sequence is TGTGCCAGCAGTCACGGGATGAACACTGAAGCTTTCTTT. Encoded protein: CASSHGMNTEAFF.

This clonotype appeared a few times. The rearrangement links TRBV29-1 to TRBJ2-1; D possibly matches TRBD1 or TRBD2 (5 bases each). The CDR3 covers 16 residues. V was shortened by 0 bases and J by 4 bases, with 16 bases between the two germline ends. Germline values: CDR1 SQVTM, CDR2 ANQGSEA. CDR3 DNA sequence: TGCAGCGTTGAAGATCTTGAGGGGCCTTGGTACAATGAGCAGTTCTTC. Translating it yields CSVEDLEGPWYNEQFF.

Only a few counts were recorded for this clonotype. The CDR3 DNA reads as TGCGCCAGCAGCCAAGAGGGACTAGGACACAATGAGCAGTTCTTC. Translated: CASSQEGLGHNEQFF. The rearrangement uses TRBV4-1 and TRBJ2-1; 8 bases align to TRBD2. CDR1 is MGHRA, CDR2 YSYEKL, per germline. The CDR3 consists of 15 residues. Trimming at V came to 0 bases and at J to 5 bases, leaving 3 bases not matched to a gene.

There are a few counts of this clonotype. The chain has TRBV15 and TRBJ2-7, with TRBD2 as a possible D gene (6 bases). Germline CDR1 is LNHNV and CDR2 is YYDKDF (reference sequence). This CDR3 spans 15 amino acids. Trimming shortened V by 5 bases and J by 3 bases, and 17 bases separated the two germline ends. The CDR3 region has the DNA TGTGCCACCAGCCCCCGGAGGGCCACGGACTACGAGCAGTACTTC. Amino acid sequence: CATSPRRATDYEQYF.

CDR3 loop: CASSPGGGVGTDTQYF. CDR3 DNA: TGCGCCAGCAGCCCCGGGGGGGGGGTTGGCACAGATACGCAGTATTTT. J is TRBJ2-3 and V is TRBV5-1; 8 positions match TRBD2. Germline loops: CDR1 SGHRS, CDR2 YFSETQ. V lost 4 bases to trimming and J lost 1 base; unmatched junction nucleotides: 8. This CDR3 has 16 residues.

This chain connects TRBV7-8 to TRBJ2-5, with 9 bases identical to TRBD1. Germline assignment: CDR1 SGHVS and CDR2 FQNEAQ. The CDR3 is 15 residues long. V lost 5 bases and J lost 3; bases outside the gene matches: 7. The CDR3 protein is CASSPRDRAKETQYF. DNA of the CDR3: TGTGCCAGCAGCCCTCGGGACAGGGCCAAAGAGACCCAGTACTTC. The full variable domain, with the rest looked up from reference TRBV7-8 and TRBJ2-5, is GAGVSQSPRYKVAKRGQDVALRCDPISGHVSLFWYQQALGQGPEFLTYFQNEAQLDKSGLPSDRFFAERPEGSVSTLKIQRTQQEDSAVYLCASSPRDRAKETQYFGPGTRLLVL.

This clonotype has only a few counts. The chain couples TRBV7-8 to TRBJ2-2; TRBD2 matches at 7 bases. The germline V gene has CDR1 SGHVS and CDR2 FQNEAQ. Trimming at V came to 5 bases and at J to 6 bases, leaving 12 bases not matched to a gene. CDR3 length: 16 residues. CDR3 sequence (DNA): TGTGCCAGCAGCCCCGTCCGGGCGGGAGTAGCCGGGGAGCTGTTTTTT. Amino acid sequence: CASSPVRAGVAGELFF.

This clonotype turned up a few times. CDR3 sequence reads: CSARTAANYNEQFF. DNA for the CDR3: TGCAGTGCTAGAACCGCTGCCAACTACAATGAGCAGTTCTTC. This chain connects TRBV20-1 to TRBJ2-1; D is ambiguous. Between the trimmed V and J ends, which lost 2 bases and 3 bases, there was a span of 11 bases. The CDR3 runs 14 residues. CDR1 is DFQATT and CDR2 is SNEGSKA in the germline V gene (reference sequence).

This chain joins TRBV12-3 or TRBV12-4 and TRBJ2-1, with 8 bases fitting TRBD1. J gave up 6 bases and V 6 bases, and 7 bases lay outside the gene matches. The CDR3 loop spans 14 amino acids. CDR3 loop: CASSYLGQGNEQFF. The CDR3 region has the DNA TGTGCCAGCAGCTACCTAGGACAGGGCAATGAGCAGTTCTTC.

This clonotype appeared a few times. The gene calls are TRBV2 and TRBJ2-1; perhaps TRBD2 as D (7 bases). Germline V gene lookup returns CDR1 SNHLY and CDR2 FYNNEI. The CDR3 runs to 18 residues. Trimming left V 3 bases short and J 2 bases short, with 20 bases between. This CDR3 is CASSDGGGGSGAYNEQFF. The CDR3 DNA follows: TGTGCCAGCAGTGATGGAGGGGGTGGGAGCGGGGCCTACAATGAGCAGTTCTTC.

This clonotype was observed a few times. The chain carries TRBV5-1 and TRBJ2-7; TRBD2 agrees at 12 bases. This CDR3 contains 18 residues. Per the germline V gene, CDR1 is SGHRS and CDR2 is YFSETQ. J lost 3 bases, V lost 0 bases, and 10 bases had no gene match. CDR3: CASSLGSGLAGSRYEQYF. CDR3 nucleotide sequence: TGCGCCAGCAGCTTGGGATCGGGACTAGCGGGCAGCCGCTACGAGCAGTACTTC.

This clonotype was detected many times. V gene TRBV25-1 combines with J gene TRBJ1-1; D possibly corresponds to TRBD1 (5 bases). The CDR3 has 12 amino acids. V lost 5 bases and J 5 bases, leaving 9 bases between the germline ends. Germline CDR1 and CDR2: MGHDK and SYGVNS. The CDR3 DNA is TGTGCCAGCAGTCCCCGGGGGACTGAAGCTTTCTTT. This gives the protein CASSPRGTEAFF.

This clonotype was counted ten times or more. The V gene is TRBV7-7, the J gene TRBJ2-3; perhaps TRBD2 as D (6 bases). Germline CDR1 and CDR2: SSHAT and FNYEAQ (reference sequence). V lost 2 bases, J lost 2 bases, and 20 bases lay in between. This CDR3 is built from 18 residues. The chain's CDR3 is CASSLNPRTTVFTDTQYF. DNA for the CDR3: TGTGCCAGCAGCTTAAATCCTAGGACTACCGTTTTCACAGATACGCAGTATTTT.

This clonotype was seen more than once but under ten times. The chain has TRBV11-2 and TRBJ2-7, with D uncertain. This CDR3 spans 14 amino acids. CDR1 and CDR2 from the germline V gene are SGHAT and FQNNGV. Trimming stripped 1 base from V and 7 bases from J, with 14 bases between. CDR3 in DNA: TGTGCCAGCAGCTTAGGTGGGCCAAATAGGGAGCAGTACGTC. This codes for CASSLGGPNREQYV.

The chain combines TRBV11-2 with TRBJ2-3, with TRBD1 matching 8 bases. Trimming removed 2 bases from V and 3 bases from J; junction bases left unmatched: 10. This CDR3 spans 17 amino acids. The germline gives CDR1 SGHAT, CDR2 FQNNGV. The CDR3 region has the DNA TGTGCCAGCAGCTTAACCCCGACAGGGGTGGGTACAGATACGCAGTATTTT. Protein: CASSLTPTGVGTDTQYF.

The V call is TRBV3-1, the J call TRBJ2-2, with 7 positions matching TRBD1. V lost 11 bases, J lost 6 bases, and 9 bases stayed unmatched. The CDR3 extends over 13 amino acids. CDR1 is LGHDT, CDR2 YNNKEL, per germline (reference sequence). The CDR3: CACTGDNPGELFF. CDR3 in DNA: TGTGCCTGTACAGGGGATAATCCCGGGGAGCTGTTTTTT.